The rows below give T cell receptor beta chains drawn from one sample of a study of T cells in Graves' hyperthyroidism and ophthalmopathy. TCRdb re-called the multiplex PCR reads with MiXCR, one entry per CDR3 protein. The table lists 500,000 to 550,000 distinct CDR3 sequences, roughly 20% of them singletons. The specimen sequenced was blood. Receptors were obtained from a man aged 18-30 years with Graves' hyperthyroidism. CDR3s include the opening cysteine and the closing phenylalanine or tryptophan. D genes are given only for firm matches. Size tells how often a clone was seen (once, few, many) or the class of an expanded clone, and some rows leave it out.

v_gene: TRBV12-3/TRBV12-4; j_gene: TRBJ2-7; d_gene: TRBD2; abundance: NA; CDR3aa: CASRSGTSGTYEQYF; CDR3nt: TGTGCCAGCAGATCCGGGACTAGCGGGACCTACGAGCAGTACTTC
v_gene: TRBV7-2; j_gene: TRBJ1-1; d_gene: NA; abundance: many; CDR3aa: CASSPRSAGEAFF; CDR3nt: TGTGCCAGCAGCCCAAGGTCGGCCGGTGAAGCTTTCTTT
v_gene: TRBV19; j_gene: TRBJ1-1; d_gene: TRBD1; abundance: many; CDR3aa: CASTLWGGDRANTEAFF; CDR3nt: TGTGCCAGTACTCTCTGGGGAGGGGACAGGGCGAACACTGAAGCTTTCTTT
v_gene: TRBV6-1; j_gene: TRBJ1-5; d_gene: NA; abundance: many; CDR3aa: CASSEAHSQYQPQHF; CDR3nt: TGTGCCAGCAGTGAAGCGCACTCACAGTATCAGCCCCAGCATTTT
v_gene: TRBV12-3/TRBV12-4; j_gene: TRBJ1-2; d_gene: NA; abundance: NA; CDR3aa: CASSLLGRSAYGYTF; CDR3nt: TGTGCCAGCAGTCTCCTCGGCAGGTCTGCCTATGGCTACACCTTC
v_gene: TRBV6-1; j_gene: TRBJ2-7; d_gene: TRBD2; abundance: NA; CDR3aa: CASSTTGGTYEQYF; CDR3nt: TGTGCCAGCAGTACAACGGGAGGCACCTACGAGCAGTACTTC
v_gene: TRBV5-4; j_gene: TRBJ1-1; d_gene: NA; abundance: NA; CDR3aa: CASSERSTEASF; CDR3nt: TGTGCCAGCTCTGAGAGGTCCACTGAAGCTTCCTTT
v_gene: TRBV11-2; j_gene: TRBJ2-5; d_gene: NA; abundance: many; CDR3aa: CASSLWQETQYF; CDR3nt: TGTGCCAGCAGCTTATGGCAAGAGACCCAGTACTTC
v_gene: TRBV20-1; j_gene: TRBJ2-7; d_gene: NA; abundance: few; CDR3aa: CSAGNRDSYEQYF; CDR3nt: TGCAGTGCTGGAAACAGGGACTCCTACGAGCAGTACTTC
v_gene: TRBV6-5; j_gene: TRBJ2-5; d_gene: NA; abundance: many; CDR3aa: CASSLWGPQETQYF; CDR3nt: TGTGCCAGCAGTTTATGGGGGCCCCAAGAGACCCAGTACTTC
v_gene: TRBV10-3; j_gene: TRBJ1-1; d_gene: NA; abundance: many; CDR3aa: CAISESPGRTEAFF; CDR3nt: TGTGCCATCAGTGAGTCCCCCGGTCGCACTGAAGCTTTCTTT
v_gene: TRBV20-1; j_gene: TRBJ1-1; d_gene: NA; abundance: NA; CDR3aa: CSGGGTMNTEAFF; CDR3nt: TGCAGTGGAGGAGGGACCATGAACACTGAAGCTTTCTTT
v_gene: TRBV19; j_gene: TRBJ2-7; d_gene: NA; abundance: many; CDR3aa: CASMGSSYEQYF; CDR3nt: TGTGCCAGTATGGGGAGCTCCTACGAGCAGTACTTC
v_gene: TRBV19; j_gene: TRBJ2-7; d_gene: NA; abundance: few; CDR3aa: CASSEGISYEQYF; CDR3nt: TGTGCCAGTAGTGAGGGGATCTCCTACGAGCAGTACTTC
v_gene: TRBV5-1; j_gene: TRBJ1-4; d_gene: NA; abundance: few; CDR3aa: CASSPERGEEKLFF; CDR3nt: TGCGCCAGCAGCCCCGAGAGGGGGGAAGAAAAACTGTTTTTT
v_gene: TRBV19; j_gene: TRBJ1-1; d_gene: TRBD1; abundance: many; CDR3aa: CASSSRQGAGTEAFF; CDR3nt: TGTGCCAGTAGTTCACGACAGGGGGCGGGCACTGAAGCTTTCTTT
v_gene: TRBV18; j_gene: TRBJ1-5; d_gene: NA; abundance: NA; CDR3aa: CASSLTGPGIANQPQHF; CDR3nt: TGTGCCAGCTCACTAACCGGTCCAGGGATTGCCAATCAGCCCCAGCATTTT
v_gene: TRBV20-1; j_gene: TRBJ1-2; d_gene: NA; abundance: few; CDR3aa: CSAGRGLGGYTF; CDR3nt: TGCAGTGCCGGGCGAGGGCTTGGTGGCTACACCTTC
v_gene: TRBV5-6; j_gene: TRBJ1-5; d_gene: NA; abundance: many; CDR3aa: CASSANGQPQHF; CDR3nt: TGTGCCAGCAGCGCAAACGGGCAGCCCCAGCATTTT
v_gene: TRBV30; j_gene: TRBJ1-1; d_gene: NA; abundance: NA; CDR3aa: CAWSVRQKNTEAFF; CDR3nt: TGTGCCTGGAGTGTACGACAGAAGAACACTGAAGCTTTCTTT
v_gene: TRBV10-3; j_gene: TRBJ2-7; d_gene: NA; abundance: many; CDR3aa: CAITRDTTYEQYF; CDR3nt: TGTGCCATCACGCGGGACACTACCTACGAGCAGTACTTC
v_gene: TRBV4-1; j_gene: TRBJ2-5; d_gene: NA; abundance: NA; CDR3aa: CASSQAVGVLPYF; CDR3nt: TGCGCCAGCAGCCAAGCTGTGGGCGTTCTACCGTACTTC
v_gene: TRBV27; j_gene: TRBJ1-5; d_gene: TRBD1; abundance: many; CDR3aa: CASSLEYRGGQPQHF; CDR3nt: TGTGCCAGCAGTTTAGAATACAGGGGCGGTCAGCCCCAGCATTTT
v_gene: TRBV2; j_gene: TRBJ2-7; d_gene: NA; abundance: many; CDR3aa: CASSETVVDRSEGDDKDEQYF; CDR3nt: TGTGCCAGCAGTGAAACGGTTGTGGACAGGTCGGAGGGGGACGATAAGGACGAGCAGTACTTC
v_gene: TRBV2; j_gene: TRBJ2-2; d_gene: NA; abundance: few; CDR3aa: CASSLKPTGELFF; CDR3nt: TGTGCCAGCAGTCTTAAACCAACCGGGGAGCTGTTTTTT
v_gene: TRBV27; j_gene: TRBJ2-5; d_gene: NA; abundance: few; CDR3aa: CASTAQGGAETQYF; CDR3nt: TGTGCCAGCACCGCCCAGGGCGGCGCAGAGACCCAGTACTTC
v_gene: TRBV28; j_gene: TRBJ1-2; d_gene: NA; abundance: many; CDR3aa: CASSPTGNYGYTF; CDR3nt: TGTGCCAGCAGCCCAACAGGGAACTATGGCTACACCTTC
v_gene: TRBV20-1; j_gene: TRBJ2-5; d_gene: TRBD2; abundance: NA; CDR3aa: CSARDLAGGGLETQYF; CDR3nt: TGCAGTGCTAGAGATCTAGCGGGGGGGGGTTTGGAGACCCAGTACTTC
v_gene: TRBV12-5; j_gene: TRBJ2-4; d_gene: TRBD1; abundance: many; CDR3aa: CASGTDREAKNIQYF; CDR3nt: TGTGCTAGTGGCACGGACAGGGAGGCCAAAAACATTCAGTACTTC
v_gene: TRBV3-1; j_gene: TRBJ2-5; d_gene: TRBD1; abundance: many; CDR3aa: CASSPPATRGHETQYF; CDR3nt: TGTGCCAGCAGCCCCCCCGCTACCAGGGGGCACGAGACCCAGTACTTC
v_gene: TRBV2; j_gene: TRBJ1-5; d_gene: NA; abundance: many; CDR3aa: CASCGYRSNQPQHF; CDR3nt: TGTGCCAGCTGCGGGTACCGCAGCAATCAGCCCCAGCATTTT